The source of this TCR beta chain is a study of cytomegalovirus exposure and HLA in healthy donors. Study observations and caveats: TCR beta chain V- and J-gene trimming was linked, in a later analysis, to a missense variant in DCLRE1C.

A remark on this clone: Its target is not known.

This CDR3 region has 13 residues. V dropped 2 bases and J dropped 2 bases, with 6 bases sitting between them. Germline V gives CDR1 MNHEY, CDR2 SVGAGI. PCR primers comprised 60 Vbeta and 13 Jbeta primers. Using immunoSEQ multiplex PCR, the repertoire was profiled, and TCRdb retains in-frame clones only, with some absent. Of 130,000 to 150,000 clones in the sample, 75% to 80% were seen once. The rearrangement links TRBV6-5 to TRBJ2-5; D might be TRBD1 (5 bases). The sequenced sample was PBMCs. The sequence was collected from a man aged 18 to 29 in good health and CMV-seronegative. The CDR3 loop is CASSYGAQETQYF. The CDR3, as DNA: TGTGCCAGCAGTTACGGGGCTCAAGAGACCCAGTACTTC.